These 27 T cell receptor beta chains were sequenced from one sample in a study of radiotherapy plus CTLA-4 blockade in lung cancer. TCRdb's copy holds only in-frame clones and misses some; the assay was immunoSEQ multiplex PCR. The sample holds roughly 120,000 clones; about four fifths are singletons and the top ten take 4% to 6%. The sample consisted of peripheral blood, taken from a patient treated with radiotherapy plus ipilimumab. These TCRs come from a human donor with non-small cell lung cancer who had a partial response to radiotherapy plus ipilimumab.

This chain links TRBV18 with TRBJ2-1; D gene unclear. V was pared by 8 bases and J by 4 bases, with 21 bases between. The CDR3 is 16 amino acids. Germline V gene sequence: CDR1 KGHSH, CDR2 LQKENI. In DNA, the CDR3 is TGTGCCAGCACCCGGCCTCCCTTCGGAGAGTACAATGAGCAGTTCTTC. It encodes CASTRPPFGEYNEQFF.

V gene TRBV4-2 combines with J gene TRBJ2-2, with D possibly TRBD2 on 6 matching bases. The CDR3 sequence is 16 residues long. The V end was cut by 4 bases, the J end by 2 bases, with 14 bases between. From germline, CDR1 is LGHNA and CDR2 YNFKEQ. CDR3 sequence reads: CASSPETGVNTGELFF. The CDR3 nucleotides are TGTGCCAGCAGCCCCGAAACGGGGGTCAACACCGGGGAGCTGTTTTTT.

This chain uses TRBV9 with TRBJ1-3; D remains unclear. V lost 0 bases and J 4 bases, leaving 5 bases between the germline ends. The CDR3 consists of 13 residues. CDR1 and CDR2 from the germline V gene are SGDLS and YYNGEE. The CDR3 DNA reads as TGTGCCAGCAGCGTAGTTCTAGGAAACACCATATATTTT. Protein sequence: CASSVVLGNTIYF. Complete variable domain (other parts from reference TRBV9 and TRBJ1-3): DSGVTQTPKHLITATGQRVTLRCSPRSGDLSVYWYQQSLDQGLQFLIQYYNGEERAKGNILERFSAQQFPDLHSELNLSSLELGDSALYFCASSVVLGNTIYFGEGSWLTVV.

V and J are TRBV10-3 and TRBJ1-2, with D possibly being TRBD1 (6 bases). The ends were cut back, 0 bases at V and 1 base at J, with 18 bases in the middle. This CDR3 comprises 18 residues. Germline CDR1 reads ENHRY; CDR2 reads SYGVKD. CDR3 residues: CAISESTGGLQVNYGYTF. The CDR3 DNA reads as TGTGCCATCAGTGAGTCGACGGGGGGGCTACAAGTTAACTATGGCTACACCTTC.

The chain uses TRBV5-4 and TRBJ2-5; 7 positions match TRBD2. The V gene's germline CDR1 is SGHNT and CDR2 YYREEE (reference sequence). This CDR3 contains 14 residues. Germline trimming cut 0 bases from V and 5 bases from J; bases unmatched to any gene: 4. The CDR3 region has the DNA TGTGCCAGCAGCTTGGCGGGGGGTATGGAGACCCAGTACTTC. Translation gives CASSLAGGMETQYF.

V is TRBV10-3 and J is TRBJ2-6, with D possibly matching TRBD2 (5 bases). V was clipped by 6 bases and J by 0 bases, with 12 bases between them. CDR1 is ENHRY, CDR2 SYGVKD, per germline. The CDR3 totals 16 residues. The CDR3, as DNA: TGTGCCATCAGCCTTGGACGGGGCTCTGGGGCCAACGTCCTGACTTTC. Protein sequence: CAISLGRGSGANVLTF.

This chain links TRBV7-6 with TRBJ1-2; D may be TRBD1 (6 bases). The CDR3 length is 13 residues. Germline CDR1 SGHVS, CDR2 FNYEAQ. V was trimmed by 5 bases and J by 11 bases, leaving 18 bases between them. CDR3 nucleotide sequence: TGTGCCAGCAGCCCCACAGGGACCAGTCAGTACACCTTC. Encoded protein: CASSPTGTSQYTF.

V and J are TRBV7-2 and TRBJ2-2; D not resolved. Germline V gene lookup returns CDR1 SGHTA and CDR2 FQGNSA. The CDR3 covers 13 residues. Trimming removed 6 bases from V and 6 bases from J, with 11 bases in between. This CDR3 reads CASRGLGPGELFF. The CDR3 DNA reads TGTGCCAGCAGGGGCCTGGGCCCCGGGGAGCTGTTTTTT.

The V and J genes are TRBV30 and TRBJ2-7; 8 nucleotides align to TRBD1. The V segment lost 1 base and the J segment 3 bases; nucleotides outside the gene matches: 2. Looked up from germline, CDR1 is GTSNPN and CDR2 is SVGIG (reference sequence). This CDR3 has 13 residues. In DNA form, the CDR3 reads TGTGCCTGGAGTGCAGGGACAGGCTACGAGCAGTACTTC. Its translation: CAWSAGTGYEQYF.

V and J are TRBV28 and TRBJ2-5; 13 nucleotides match TRBD2. Germline V CDR1 and CDR2: MDHEN, SYDVKM. Germline trimming cut 4 bases from V and 5 bases from J; bases unmatched to any gene: 7. This CDR3 spans 16 amino acids. The CDR3 here is CASSSRLAGGRETQYF. The CDR3 DNA reads TGTGCCAGCAGTTCACGACTAGCGGGAGGTAGGGAGACCCAGTACTTC.

This chain links TRBV10-3 with TRBJ2-7; the match to TRBD2 covers 14 bases. Unmatched junction bases numbered 2, after V lost 6 bases and J lost 7 bases. The CDR3 covers 13 residues. CDR1 and CDR2 (germline): ENHRY, SYGVKD. The DNA for the CDR3 is TGTGCCATCAGGACTAGCGGGAGGGAAGAGCAGTACGTC. As protein: CAIRTSGREEQYV.

This clone was seen a handful of times. The V and J genes are TRBV6-6 and TRBJ1-1; D is perhaps TRBD1 (5 bases). The CDR3 consists of 14 residues. V was shortened by 2 bases and J by 0 bases, with 7 bases between the two germline ends. The germline V gene encodes CDR1 MNHNY and CDR2 SVGAGI (reference sequence). This CDR3 is CASSYPGMNTEAFF. In nucleotides, the CDR3 is TGTGCCAGCAGTTACCCAGGGATGAACACTGAAGCTTTCTTT.

V is TRBV20-1 and J is TRBJ2-3; no clear D. Germline V gene sequence: CDR1 DFQATT, CDR2 SNEGSKA (reference sequence). The CDR3 spans 11 residues. CDR3: CQNAGADTQYF. The CDR3 nucleotides read TGCCAAAACGCAGGCGCAGATACGCAGTATTTT.

This clone was counted a single time. The J gene is TRBJ2-1, the V gene TRBV7-2, with TRBD2 as a possible D gene (5 bases). CDR1 SGHTA and CDR2 FQGNSA come from the germline V gene. The CDR3 covers 13 residues. V was trimmed by 3 bases and J by 7 bases, leaving 10 bases between them. This CDR3 reads CASSFRGANEQFF. Here the CDR3 DNA reads TGTGCCAGCAGCTTTCGGGGAGCAAATGAGCAGTTCTTC.

The chain is built from TRBV6-5 and TRBJ1-2, with D unclear. CDR3 length equals 15 residues. The ends were cut back, 5 bases at V and 0 bases at J, with 13 bases in the middle. Per germline, CDR1 MNHEY and CDR2 SVGAGI. CDR3 sequence reads: CASSIQGSTNYGYTF. The CDR3 DNA reads TGTGCCAGCAGTATCCAAGGGAGTACTAACTATGGCTACACCTTC.

The gene calls are TRBV28 and TRBJ2-1, with 8 bases that match TRBD1. CDR3 length equals 16 residues. Germline V CDR1 and CDR2: MDHEN, SYDVKM. V lost 4 bases to trimming and J lost 8 bases; unmatched junction nucleotides: 13. In nucleotides, the CDR3 is TGTGCCAGCAGTTCGGACAGGGCGGGTGTTCGTGATGAGCAGTTCTTC. Its protein is CASSSDRAGVRDEQFF.

In DNA, the CDR3 is TGTGCCAGCTCACCAGGGGGCGCGGATGGCTACACCTTC. Its translation: CASSPGGADGYTF. The chain recombines TRBV18 with TRBJ1-2, with D perhaps matching TRBD1 (6 bases). The V gene's germline CDR1 is KGHSH and CDR2 LQKENI. V was trimmed by 2 bases and J by 6 bases, leaving 10 bases between them. There are 13 residues in the CDR3.

As to this clone: Sequence at one end of the junction differs from germline and may be a read error. The V gene is TRBV7-7, the J gene TRBJ2-2, with D possibly TRBD2 on 6 matching bases. Germline CDR1 reads SSHAT; CDR2 reads FNYEAQ (reference sequence). This CDR3 comprises 14 residues. CDR3 sequence (DNA): TGTGCTAGCAGCCGGGACTCGTCGAACGGGGAGCTGTTTTTT. Residues: CASSRDSSNGELFF.

The gene calls are TRBV2 and TRBJ2-7, with TRBD2 matching 11 bases. J gave up 6 bases and V 7 bases, and 8 bases lay outside the gene matches. Germline loops: CDR1 SNHLY, CDR2 FYNNEI. The CDR3 sequence is 14 residues long. DNA for the CDR3: TGTGCCAGCACCTCCACTAGCGGGAGTGGCGAGCAGTACTTC. It specifies CASTSTSGSGEQYF.

This rearrangement joins TRBV4-1 to TRBJ2-1, with 9 bases identical to TRBD2. This CDR3 has 18 residues. Losses at the gene ends were 0 bases for V and 5 bases for J; bases not matched to a gene: 11. Germline V gene sequence: CDR1 MGHRA, CDR2 YSYEKL. CDR3 residues: CASSQDSLSGSFHNEQFF. DNA for the CDR3: TGCGCCAGCAGCCAAGACTCCCTTAGCGGGAGCTTCCACAATGAGCAGTTCTTC.

The genes are TRBV27 and TRBJ2-6; 10 nucleotides match TRBD2. V shed 6 bases and J 3 bases; nucleotides not matched to a gene: 5. The CDR3 contains 16 residues. Germline-derived CDR1 and CDR2 are MNHEY and SMNVEV (reference sequence). The CDR3 sequence is CASRSGRAFGANVLTF. In DNA, the CDR3 is TGTGCCAGCAGGAGCGGGAGGGCGTTTGGGGCCAACGTCCTGACTTTC.

The chain recombines TRBV27 with TRBJ1-2; 7 bases match TRBD1. In germline, CDR1 is MNHEY, CDR2 SMNVEV (reference sequence). The CDR3 has 14 residues. The V and J ends lost 3 bases and 7 bases, in that order; junction bases with no gene match: 8. CDR3 sequence reads: CASSFSDRPSGYTF. CDR3 DNA: TGTGCCAGCAGTTTTTCGGACAGGCCCTCTGGCTACACCTTC.

In this sample, this clone turned up a few times. V and J are TRBV4-2 and TRBJ1-5; tentatively, D is TRBD1 (6 bases). The CDR3 totals 17 residues. Trimming took 4 bases from V and 7 from J, leaving 23 bases between them. The germline V gene has CDR1 LGHNA and CDR2 YNFKEQ. CDR3 region: CASSRVNPGTTGQPQHF. For the CDR3, the DNA is TGTGCCAGCAGCCGAGTAAACCCCGGGACAACGGGGCAGCCCCAGCATTTT.

The chain employs TRBV7-9 and TRBJ2-5; perhaps TRBD1 as D (6 bases). The CDR3 length is 15 residues. V dropped 1 base and J dropped 3 bases, with 12 bases sitting between them. The germline CDR1 and CDR2 sequences are SEHNR and FQNEAQ (reference sequence). The CDR3 DNA follows: TGTGCCAGCAGCTTAGGAGTCTACAGGGAAGAGACCCAGTACTTC. It codes for CASSLGVYREETQYF.

The CDR3 DNA sequence: TGTGCCAGCCGACGAGGTAAGGGGGAAGCTTTCTTT. Amino acid sequence: CASRRGKGEAFF. The rearrangement links TRBV6-5 to TRBJ1-1; D may be TRBD1 (5 bases). V lost 8 bases and J lost 8, with 15 bases in between. The CDR3 loop spans 12 amino acids. Per the germline V gene, CDR1 is MNHEY and CDR2 is SVGAGI.

The rearrangement links TRBV10-2 to TRBJ1-2; D perhaps matches TRBD1 (6 bases). The CDR3 loop spans 14 amino acids. With 2 bases removed from V and 5 bases from J, the gap between germline ends came to 12 bases. The V gene's germline CDR1 is WSHSY and CDR2 SAAADI. CDR3 in DNA: TGCGCCAGCAGTGAGGTTGGGACAACTTATGGCTACACCTTC. It is translated as CASSEVGTTYGYTF.

This clone was counted a few times. This sequence joins TRBV11-3 and TRBJ2-2, with TRBD1 identical over 7 bases. Germline V gives CDR1 SGHNT, CDR2 YENEEA. V lost 4 bases and J lost 3; bases outside the gene matches: 5. The CDR3 is made up of 15 amino acids. CDR3 sequence reads: CASSSPGQYTGELFF. CDR3 coding DNA: TGTGCCAGCAGCTCTCCGGGACAGTACACCGGGGAGCTGTTTTTT.